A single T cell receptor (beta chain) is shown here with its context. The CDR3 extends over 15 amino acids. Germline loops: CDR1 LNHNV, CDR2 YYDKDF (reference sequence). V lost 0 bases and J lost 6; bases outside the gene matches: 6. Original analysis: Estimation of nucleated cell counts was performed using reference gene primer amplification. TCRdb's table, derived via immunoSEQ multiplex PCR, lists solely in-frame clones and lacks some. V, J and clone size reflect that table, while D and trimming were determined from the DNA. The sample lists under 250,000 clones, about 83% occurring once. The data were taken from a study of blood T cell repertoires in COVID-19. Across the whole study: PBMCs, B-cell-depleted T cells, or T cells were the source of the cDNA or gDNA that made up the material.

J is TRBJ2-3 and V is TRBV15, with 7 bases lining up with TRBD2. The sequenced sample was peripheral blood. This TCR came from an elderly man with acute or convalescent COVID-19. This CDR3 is CATSRDPGGSDTQYF. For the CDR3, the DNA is TGTGCCACCAGCAGAGATCCGGGGGGTTCGGATACGCAGTATTTT.